This TCR beta chain was captured by sequencing in a study of blood T cells in healthy people across ages. Worth noting for this clonotype: Its antigen is undetermined.

Findings and limits, study-wide: Compared with aged donors, long-lived donors showed fewer expanded clones, suggesting selection.

Each donor's blood draw was roughly 9.5 milliliters of peripheral blood. The authors ran a second PCR of about 7 to 11 cycles using a sample-barcoded 5' primer and a J-beta primer mix. TCRdb re-analysed the 5' RACE reads in MiXCR, keeping a single row per CDR3 protein. This table holds roughly 700,000 distinct CDR3 sequences, roughly 32% found once. This TCR was recovered from a woman of 80 years or more in good health. The sample consisted of blood.

CDR3 in DNA: TGCGCCAGCAGCCAAGGCGGGGGAGCCTCCTACAATGAGCAGTACTTC. Amino acid sequence: CASSQGGGASYNEQYF. This rearrangement joins TRBV5-1 to TRBJ2-1; 7 nucleotides match TRBD2. Judging by the DNA end, TRBJ2-7 fits better; the J call may be wrong. Germline V gene sequence: CDR1 SGHRS, CDR2 YFSETQ. CDR3 length: 16 residues.